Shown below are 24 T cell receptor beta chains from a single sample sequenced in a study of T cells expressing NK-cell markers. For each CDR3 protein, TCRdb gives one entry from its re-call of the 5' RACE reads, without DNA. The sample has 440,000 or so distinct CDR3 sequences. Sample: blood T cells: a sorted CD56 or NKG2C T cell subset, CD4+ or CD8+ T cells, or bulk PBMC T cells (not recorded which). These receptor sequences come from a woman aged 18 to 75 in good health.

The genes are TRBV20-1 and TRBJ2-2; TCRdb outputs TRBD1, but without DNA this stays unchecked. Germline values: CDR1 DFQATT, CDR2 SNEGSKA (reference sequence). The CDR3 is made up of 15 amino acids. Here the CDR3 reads CSAPAGESNTGELFF.

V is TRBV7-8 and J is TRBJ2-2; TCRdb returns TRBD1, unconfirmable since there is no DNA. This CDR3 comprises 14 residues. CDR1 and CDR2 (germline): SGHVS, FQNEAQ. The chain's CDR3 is CASSLQGWGGELFF.

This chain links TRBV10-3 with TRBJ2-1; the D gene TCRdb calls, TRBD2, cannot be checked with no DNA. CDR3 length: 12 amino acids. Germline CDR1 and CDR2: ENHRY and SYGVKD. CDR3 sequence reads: CAIRSSGNEQFF.

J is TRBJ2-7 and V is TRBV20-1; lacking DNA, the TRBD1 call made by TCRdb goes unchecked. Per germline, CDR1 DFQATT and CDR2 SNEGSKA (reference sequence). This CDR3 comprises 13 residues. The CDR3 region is CSAREPGYYEQYF.

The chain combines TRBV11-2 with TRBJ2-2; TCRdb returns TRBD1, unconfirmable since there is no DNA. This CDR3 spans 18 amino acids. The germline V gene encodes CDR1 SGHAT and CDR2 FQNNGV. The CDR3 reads CASSPTLKTGANTGELFF.

The CDR3: CASSPRQPIYSNQPQHF. The chain employs TRBV6-1 and TRBJ1-5; TCRdb's assignment of TRBD1 cannot be checked, as there is no DNA. Germline lookup yields CDR1 MNHNS and CDR2 SASEGT. The CDR3 loop spans 17 amino acids.

The CDR3 sequence is CASSWDSRGVETQYF. This chain uses TRBV6-5 with TRBJ2-5; TCRdb reports TRBD1, a call that lacks DNA to check it against. Germline values: CDR1 MNHEY, CDR2 SVGAGI. There are 15 residues in the CDR3.

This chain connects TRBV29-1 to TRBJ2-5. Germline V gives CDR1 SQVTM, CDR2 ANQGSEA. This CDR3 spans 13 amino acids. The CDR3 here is CSAWGTHEQTQYF.

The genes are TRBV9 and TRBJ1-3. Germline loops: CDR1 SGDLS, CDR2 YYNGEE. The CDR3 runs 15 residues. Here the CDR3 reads CASSVAGSDGNTIYF.

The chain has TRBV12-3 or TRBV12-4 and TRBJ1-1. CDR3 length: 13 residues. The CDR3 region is CASSLGASTEAFF.

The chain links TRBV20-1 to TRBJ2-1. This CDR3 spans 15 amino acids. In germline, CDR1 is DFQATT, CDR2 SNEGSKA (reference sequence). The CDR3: CSAKPTSASYNEQFF.

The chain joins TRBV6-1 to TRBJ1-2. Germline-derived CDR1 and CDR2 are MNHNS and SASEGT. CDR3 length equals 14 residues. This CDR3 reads CASSPPGGLDGYTF.

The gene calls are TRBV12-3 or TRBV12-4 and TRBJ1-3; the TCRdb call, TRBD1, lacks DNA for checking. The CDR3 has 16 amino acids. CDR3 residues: CASSPGQELSGNTIYF.

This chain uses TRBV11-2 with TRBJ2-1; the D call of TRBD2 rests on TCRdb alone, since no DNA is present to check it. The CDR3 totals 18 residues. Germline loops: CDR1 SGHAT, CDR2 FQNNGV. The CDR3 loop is CASSLGSWGSGVFNEQFF.

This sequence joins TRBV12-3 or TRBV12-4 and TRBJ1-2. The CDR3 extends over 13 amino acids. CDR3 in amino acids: CASSLGINYGYTF.

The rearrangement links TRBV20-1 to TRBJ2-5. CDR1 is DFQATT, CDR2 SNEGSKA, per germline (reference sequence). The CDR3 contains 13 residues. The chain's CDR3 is CSASKPVQETQYF.

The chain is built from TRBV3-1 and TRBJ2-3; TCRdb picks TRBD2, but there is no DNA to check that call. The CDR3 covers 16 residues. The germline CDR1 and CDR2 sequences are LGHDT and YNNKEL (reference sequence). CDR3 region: CASRGLAGGRTDTQYF.

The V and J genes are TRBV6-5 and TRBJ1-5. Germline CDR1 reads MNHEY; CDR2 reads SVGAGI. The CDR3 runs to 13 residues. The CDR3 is CASSYRVSQPQHF.

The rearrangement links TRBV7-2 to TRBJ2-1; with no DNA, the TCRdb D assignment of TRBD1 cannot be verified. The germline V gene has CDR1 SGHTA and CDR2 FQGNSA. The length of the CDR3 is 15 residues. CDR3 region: CASSLRGGRNNEQFF.

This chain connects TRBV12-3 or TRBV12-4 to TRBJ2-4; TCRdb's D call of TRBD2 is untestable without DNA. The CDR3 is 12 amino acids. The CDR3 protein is CASSPQRDIQYF.

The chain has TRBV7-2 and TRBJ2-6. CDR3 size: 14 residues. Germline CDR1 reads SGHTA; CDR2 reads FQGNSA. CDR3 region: CASSFPGGANVLTF.

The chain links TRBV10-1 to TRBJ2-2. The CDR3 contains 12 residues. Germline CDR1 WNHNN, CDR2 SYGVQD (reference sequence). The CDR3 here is CASSFQAGELFF.

The CDR3 here is CASSRQQNYGYTF. The chain couples TRBV7-6 to TRBJ1-2; TCRdb picks TRBD1, but there is no DNA to check that call. The germline V gene encodes CDR1 SGHVS and CDR2 FNYEAQ. The length of the CDR3 is 13 residues.

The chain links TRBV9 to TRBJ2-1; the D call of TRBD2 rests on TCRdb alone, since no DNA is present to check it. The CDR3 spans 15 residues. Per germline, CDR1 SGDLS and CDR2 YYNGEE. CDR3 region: CASSVGSGRALEQFF.